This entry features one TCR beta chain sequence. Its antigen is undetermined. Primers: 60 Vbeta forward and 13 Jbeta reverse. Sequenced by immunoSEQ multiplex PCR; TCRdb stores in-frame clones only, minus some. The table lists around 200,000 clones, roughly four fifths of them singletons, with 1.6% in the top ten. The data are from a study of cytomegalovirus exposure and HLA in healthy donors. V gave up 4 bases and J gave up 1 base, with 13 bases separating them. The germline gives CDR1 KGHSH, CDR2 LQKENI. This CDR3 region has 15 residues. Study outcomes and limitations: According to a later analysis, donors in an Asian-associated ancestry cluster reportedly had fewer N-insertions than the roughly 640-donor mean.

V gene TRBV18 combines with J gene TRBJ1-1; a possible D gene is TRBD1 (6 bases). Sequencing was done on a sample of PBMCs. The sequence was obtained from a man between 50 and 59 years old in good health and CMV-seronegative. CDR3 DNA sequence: TGTGCCAGCTCACGGACAGATACGCCGAACACTGAAGCTTTCTTT. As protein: CASSRTDTPNTEAFF.